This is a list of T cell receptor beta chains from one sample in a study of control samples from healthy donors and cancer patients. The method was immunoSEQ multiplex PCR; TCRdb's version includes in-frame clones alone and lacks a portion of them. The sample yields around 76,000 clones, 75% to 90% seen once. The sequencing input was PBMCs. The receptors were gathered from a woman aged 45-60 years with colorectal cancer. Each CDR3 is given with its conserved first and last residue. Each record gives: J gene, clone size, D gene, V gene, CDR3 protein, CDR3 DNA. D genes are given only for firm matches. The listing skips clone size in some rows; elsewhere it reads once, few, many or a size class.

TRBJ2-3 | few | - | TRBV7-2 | CASSLDLTDTQYF | TGTGCCAGCAGCTTAGATCTGACAGATACGCAGTATTTT
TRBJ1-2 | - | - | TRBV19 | CASNTPSYGYTF | TGTGCCAGTAACACACCAAGCTATGGCTACACCTTC
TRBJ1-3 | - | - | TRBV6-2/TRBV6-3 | CASSNQGRVSGNTIYF | TGTGCCAGCAGCAACCAAGGACGGGTCTCTGGAAACACCATATATTTT
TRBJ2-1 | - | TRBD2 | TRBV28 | CASSPAGGASYNEQFF | TGTGCCAGCAGCCCAGCCGGGGGGGCCAGCTACAATGAGCAGTTCTTC
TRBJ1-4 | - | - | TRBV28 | CASSYSPTWYNEKLFF | TGTGCCAGCAGTTATTCTCCGACCTGGTATAATGAAAAACTGTTTTTT
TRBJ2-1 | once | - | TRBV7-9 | CASSLAGSNEQFF | TGTGCCAGCAGCTTAGCGGGGTCCAATGAGCAGTTCTTC
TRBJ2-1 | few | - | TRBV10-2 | CASTGQHNEQFF | TGCGCCAGCACTGGACAACACAATGAGCAGTTCTTC
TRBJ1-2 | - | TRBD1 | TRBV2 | CASTPGTGGNGYTF | TGTGCCAGCACCCCAGGGACAGGGGGCAATGGCTACACCTTC
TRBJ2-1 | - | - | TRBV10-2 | CASSESMRPGYNEQFF | TGCGCCAGCAGTGAGTCGATGCGGCCTGGCTACAATGAGCAGTTCTTC
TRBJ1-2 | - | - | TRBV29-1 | CSVERGGGYTF | TGCAGCGTTGAACGGGGGGGTGGCTACACCTTC
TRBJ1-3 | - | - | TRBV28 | CASGTSVLSGTIYF | TGTGCCAGCGGAACAAGTGTTCTATCTGGCACCATATATTTT
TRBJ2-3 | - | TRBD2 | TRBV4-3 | CASSARTSGGAGDTQYF | TGCGCCAGCAGCGCACGGACTAGCGGGGGGGCAGGAGATACGCAGTATTTT
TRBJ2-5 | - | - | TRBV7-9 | CASSGRPPPNQETQYF | TGTGCCAGCAGCGGACGTCCTCCTCCTAATCAAGAGACCCAGTACTTC
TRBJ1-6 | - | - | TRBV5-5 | CASRPSPGRVNSPLHF | TGTGCCAGCAGACCTTCTCCGGGACGGGTTAATTCACCCCTCCACTTT
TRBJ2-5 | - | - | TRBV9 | CASSVAGVQETQYF | TGTGCCAGCAGCGTAGCTGGAGTACAAGAGACCCAGTACTTC
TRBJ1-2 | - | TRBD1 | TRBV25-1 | CASSEGTGIGYGYTF | TGTGCCAGCAGTGAAGGGACAGGGATAGGCTATGGCTACACCTTC
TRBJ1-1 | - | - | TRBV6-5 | CASNPEGPMSTEAFF | TGTGCCAGCAATCCCGAAGGCCCTATGAGCACTGAAGCTTTCTTT
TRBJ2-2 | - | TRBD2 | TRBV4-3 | CASSRARGGDGELFF | TGCGCCAGCAGCCGGGCGCGGGGGGGAGACGGGGAGCTGTTTTTT
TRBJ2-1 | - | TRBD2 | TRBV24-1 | CATMAGGVNEQFF | TGTGCCACCATGGCGGGGGGAGTCAATGAGCAGTTCTTC
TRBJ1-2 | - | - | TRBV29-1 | CSVEEGGHYGYTF | TGCAGCGTTGAAGAGGGGGGACACTATGGCTACACCTTC
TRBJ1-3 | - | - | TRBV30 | CAYTGVVSGNTIYF | TGTGCCTATACAGGTGTAGTCTCTGGAAACACCATATATTTT
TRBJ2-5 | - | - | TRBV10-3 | CAISEAGSETQYF | TGTGCCATCAGCGAGGCAGGGTCCGAGACCCAGTACTTC
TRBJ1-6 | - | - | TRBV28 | CASRRDNPQSLHF | TGTGCCAGCAGGCGGGACAATCCCCAGTCCCTCCACTTT
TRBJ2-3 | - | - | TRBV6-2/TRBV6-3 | CASSYSSTRNTQYF | TGTGCCAGCAGTTACTCGAGCACTCGGAATACGCAGTATTTT
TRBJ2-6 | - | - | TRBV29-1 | CSVGPGSGANVLTF | TGCAGCGTTGGCCCAGGCTCTGGGGCCAACGTCCTGACTTTC
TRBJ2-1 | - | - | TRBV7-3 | CASSLTPGRSYNEQFF | TGTGCCAGCAGCTTAACGCCGGGGCGTTCCTACAATGAGCAGTTCTTC
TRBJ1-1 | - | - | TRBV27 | CASSLNPAFF | TGTGCCAGCAGTTTAAATCCAGCTTTCTTT
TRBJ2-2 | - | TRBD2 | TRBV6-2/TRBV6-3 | CASSPPGLARTGELFF | TGTGCCAGCAGTCCCCCTGGACTAGCGAGGACCGGGGAGCTGTTTTTT
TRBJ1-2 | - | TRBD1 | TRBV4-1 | CASSQGRGTGSYTF | TGCGCCAGCAGCCAAGGGAGGGGGACAGGGTCCTACACCTTC
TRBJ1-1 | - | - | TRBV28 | CASSLWGTGGLTEAFF | TGTGCCAGCAGTTTATGGGGGACGGGGGGTTTGACTGAAGCTTTCTTT
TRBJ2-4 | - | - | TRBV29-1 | CSVVRTELAKNIQYF | TGCAGCGTTGTCCGGACAGAACTAGCCAAAAACATTCAGTACTTC
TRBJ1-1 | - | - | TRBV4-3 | CASSQDLVSLNTEAFF | TGCGCCAGCAGCCAAGATCTCGTCTCATTGAACACTGAAGCTTTCTTT
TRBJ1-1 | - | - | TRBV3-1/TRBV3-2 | CASSQASNTEAFF | TGTGCCAGCAGCCAGGCTTCGAACACTGAAGCTTTCTTT
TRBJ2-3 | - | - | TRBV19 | CASSTLDSQDPTDTQYF | TGTGCCAGTAGTACCCTGGACTCCCAGGATCCAACAGATACGCAGTATTTT
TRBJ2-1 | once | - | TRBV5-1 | CASSLASRDWDNEQFF | TGCGCCAGCAGCTTGGCCTCTCGGGACTGGGACAATGAGCAGTTCTTC
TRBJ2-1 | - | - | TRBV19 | CASTPRGLSYNEQFF | TGTGCCAGTACCCCGAGGGGTTTATCCTACAATGAGCAGTTCTTC
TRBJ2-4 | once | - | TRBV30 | CAWSRGIGSRDIQYF | TGTGCCTGGAGTCGAGGGATAGGGTCGCGGGACATTCAGTACTTC
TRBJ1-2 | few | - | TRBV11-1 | CASSLGTTVDGYTF | TGTGCCAGCAGCTTAGGGACGACAGTGGATGGCTACACCTTC
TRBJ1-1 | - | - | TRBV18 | CASSSTGASTEAFF | TGTGCCAGCTCATCAACCGGGGCTAGCACTGAAGCTTTCTTT
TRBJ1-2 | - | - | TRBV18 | CASSRDGAAYGYTF | TGTGCCAGCTCACGTGACGGTGCAGCGTATGGCTACACCTTC
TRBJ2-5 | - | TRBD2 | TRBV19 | CASSNTRTRWETQYF | TGTGCCAGTAGCAACACCCGGACTAGATGGGAGACCCAGTACTTC
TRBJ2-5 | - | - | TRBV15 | CATRGGASATETQYF | TGTGCCACCAGGGGGGGGGCTAGCGCGACGGAGACCCAGTACTTC
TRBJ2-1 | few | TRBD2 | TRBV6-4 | CASRPGLGGFDEQFF | TGTGCCAGCAGGCCGGGACTGGGAGGGTTCGATGAGCAGTTCTTC
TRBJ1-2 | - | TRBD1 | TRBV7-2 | CASSSARDSQAIYGYTF | TGTGCCAGCAGCTCCGCAAGGGACAGCCAAGCCATATATGGCTACACCTTC
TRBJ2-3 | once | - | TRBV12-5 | CASGPDTDTQYF | TGTGCTAGTGGTCCAGACACAGATACGCAGTATTTT
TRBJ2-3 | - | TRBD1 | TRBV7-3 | CASSLTGTGVGDTQYF | TGTGCCAGCAGCTTAACAGGGACAGGGGTGGGAGATACGCAGTATTTT
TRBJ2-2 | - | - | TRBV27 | CASSFQGLGELFF | TGTGCCAGCAGTTTCCAGGGGCTCGGGGAGCTGTTTTTT
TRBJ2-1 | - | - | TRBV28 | CASKKRILGNEQFF | TGTGCCAGCAAAAAAAGGATTTTGGGCAATGAGCAGTTCTTC
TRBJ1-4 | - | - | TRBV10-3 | CAISVKSNEKLFF | TGTGCCATCAGTGTGAAGTCTAATGAAAAACTGTTTTTT
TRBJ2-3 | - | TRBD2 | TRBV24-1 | CATSAPSGATDTQYF | TGTGCCACCAGTGCTCCAAGCGGGGCCACAGATACGCAGTATTTT
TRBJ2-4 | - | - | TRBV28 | CASTHAGQTLDKNIQYF | TGTGCCAGCACCCATGCGGGTCAGACTCTAGACAAAAACATTCAGTACTTC
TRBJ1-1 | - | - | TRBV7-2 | CASSLGGANTEAFF | TGTGCCAGCAGCTTAGGGGGCGCGAACACTGAAGCTTTCTTT
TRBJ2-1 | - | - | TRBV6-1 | CASSDPSAGANEQFF | TGTGCCAGCAGTGACCCTAGCGCAGGGGCCAATGAGCAGTTCTTC
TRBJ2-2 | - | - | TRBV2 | CASTRVTRGTGELFF | TGTGCCAGCACCCGGGTAACCAGAGGGACCGGGGAGCTGTTTTTT
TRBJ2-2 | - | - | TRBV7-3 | CASSLSGSNLELFF | TGTGCCAGCAGCTTAAGCGGGTCCAACTTAGAGCTGTTTTTT
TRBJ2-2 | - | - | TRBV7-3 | CASSRTGGSSPGELFF | TGTGCCAGCAGCCGAACGGGGGGCTCTAGTCCCGGGGAGCTGTTTTTT